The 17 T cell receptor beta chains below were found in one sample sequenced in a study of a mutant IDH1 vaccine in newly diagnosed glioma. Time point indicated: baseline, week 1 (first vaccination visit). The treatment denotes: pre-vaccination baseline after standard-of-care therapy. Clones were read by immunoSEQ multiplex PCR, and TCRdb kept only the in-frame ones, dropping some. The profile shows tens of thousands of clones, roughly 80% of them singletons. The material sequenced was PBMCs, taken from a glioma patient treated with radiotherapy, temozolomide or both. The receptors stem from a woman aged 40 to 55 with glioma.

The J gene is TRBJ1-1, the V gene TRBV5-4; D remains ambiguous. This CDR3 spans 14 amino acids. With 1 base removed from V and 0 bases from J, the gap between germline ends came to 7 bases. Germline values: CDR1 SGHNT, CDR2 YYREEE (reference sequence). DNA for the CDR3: TGTGCCAGCAGCTTGTACAGAATGAACACTGAAGCTTTCTTT. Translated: CASSLYRMNTEAFF.

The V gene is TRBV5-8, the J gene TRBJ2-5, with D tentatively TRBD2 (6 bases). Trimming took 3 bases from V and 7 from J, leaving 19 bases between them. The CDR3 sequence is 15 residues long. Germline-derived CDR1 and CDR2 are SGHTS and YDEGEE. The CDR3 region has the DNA TGTGCCAGCAGCTCCCCGGGACTGGAGGACGGGACCCAGTACTTC. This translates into CASSSPGLEDGTQYF.

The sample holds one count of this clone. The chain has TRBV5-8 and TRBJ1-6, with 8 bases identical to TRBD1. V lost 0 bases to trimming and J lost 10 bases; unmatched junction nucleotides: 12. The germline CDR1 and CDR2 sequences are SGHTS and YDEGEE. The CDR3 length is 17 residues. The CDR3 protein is CASSLATSTGAYSPLHF. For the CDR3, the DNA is TGTGCCAGCAGCTTGGCCACCTCGACAGGGGCGTACTCACCCCTCCACTTT.

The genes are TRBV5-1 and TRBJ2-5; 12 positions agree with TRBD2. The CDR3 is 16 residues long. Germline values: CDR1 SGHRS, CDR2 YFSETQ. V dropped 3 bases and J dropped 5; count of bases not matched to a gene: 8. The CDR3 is CASSSGLAGSYETQYF. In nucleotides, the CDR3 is TGCGCCAGCAGCTCTGGACTAGCGGGGTCCTACGAGACCCAGTACTTC.

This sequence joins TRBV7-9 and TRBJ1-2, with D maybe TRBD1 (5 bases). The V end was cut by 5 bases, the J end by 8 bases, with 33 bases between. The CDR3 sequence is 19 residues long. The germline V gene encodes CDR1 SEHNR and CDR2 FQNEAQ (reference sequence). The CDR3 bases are TGTGCCAGCAGCCCTCGGGCGACAGTCGGGGTTAATGGGACGGGAGGCTACACCTTC. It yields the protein CASSPRATVGVNGTGGYTF. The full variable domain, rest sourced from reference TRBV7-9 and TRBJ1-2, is DTGVSQNPRHKITKRGQNVTFRCDPISEHNRLYWYRQTLGQGPEFLTYFQNEAQLEKSRLLSDRFSAERPKGSFSTLEIQRTEQGDSAMYLCASSPRATVGVNGTGGYTFGSGTRLTVV.

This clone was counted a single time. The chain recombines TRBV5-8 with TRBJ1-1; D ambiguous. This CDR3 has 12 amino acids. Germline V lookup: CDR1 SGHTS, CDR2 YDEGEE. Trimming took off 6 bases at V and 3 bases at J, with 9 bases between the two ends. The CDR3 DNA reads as TGTGCCAGCACCCCGTGGGACACTGAAGCTTTCTTT. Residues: CASTPWDTEAFF.

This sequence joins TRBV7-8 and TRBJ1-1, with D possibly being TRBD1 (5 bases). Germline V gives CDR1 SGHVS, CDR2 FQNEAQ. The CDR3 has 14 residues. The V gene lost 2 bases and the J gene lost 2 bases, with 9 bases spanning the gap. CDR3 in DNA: TGTGCCAGCAGCTTATTTGGGGGAAACACTGAAGCTTTCTTT. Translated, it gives CASSLFGGNTEAFF.

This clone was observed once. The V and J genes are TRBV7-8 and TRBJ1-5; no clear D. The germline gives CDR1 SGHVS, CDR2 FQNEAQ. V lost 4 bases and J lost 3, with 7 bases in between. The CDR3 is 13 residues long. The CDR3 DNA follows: TGTGCCAGCAGCTGGTTGAACAATCAGCCCCAGCATTTT. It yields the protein CASSWLNNQPQHF.

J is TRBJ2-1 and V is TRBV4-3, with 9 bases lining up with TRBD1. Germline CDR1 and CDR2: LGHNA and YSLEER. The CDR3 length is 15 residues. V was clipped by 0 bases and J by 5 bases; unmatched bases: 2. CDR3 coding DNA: TGCGCCAGCAGCCAAGATTACAGGGGGCACAATGAGCAGTTCTTC. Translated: CASSQDYRGHNEQFF.

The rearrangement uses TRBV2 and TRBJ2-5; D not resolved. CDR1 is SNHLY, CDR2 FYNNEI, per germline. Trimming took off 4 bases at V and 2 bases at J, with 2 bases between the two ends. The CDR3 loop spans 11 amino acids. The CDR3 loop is CASSGQETQYF. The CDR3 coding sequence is TGTGCCAGCAGTGGTCAAGAGACCCAGTACTTC.

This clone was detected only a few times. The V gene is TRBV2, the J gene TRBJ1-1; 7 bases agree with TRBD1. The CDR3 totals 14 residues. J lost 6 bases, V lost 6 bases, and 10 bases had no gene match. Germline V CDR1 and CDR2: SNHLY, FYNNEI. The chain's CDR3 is CASRARGGGAEAFF. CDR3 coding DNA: TGTGCCAGCAGAGCCAGGGGGGGAGGCGCTGAAGCTTTCTTT.

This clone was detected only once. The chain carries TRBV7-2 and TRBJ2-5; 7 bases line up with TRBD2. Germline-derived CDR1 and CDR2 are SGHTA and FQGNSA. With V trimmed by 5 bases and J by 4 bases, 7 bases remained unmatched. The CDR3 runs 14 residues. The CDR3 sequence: CASSPRLAAETQYF. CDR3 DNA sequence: TGTGCCAGCAGCCCCCGACTAGCTGCAGAGACCCAGTACTTC.

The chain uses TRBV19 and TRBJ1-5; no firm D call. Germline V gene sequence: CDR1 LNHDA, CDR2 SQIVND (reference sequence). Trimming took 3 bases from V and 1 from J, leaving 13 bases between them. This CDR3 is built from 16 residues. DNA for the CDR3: TGTGCCAGTAGTATGGGCGTAATGGGCAGCAATCAGCCCCAGCATTTT. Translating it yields CASSMGVMGSNQPQHF.

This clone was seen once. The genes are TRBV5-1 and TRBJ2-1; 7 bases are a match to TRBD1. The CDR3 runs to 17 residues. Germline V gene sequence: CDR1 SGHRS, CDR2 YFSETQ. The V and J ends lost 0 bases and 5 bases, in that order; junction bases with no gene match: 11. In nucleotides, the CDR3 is TGCGCCAGCAGCTTGGCGACTGGCAGGGGGATCCACAATGAGCAGTTCTTC. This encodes CASSLATGRGIHNEQFF.

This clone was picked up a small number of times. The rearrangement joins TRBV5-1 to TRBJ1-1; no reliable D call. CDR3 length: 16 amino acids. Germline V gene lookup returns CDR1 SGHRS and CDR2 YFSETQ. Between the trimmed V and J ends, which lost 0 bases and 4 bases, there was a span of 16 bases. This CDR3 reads CASSLAPPLLGTEAFF. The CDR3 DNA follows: TGCGCCAGCAGCTTGGCCCCACCCTTGCTGGGCACTGAAGCTTTCTTT.

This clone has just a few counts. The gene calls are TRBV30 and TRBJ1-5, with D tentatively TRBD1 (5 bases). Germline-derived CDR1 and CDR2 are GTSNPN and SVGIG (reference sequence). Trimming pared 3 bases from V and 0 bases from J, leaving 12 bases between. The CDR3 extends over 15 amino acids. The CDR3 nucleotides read TGTGCCTGGAGCCACCGGGGGGGTAGCAATCAGCCCCAGCATTTT. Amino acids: CAWSHRGGSNQPQHF.

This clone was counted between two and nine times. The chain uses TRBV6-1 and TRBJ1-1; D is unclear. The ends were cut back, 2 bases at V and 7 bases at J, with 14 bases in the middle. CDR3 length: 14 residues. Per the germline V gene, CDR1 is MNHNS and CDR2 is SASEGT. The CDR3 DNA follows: TGTGCCAGCAGTGAACAGCCTGCGGGTGGTGAAGCTTTCTTT. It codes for CASSEQPAGGEAFF.